There are a few counts of the clone carrying this T cell receptor beta chain. A single base separates this from a much larger clone, so it may be a read error. The CDR3 has 14 amino acids. The germline V gene encodes CDR1 SGHAT and CDR2 FQNNGV. The data are from a study of blood T cells in healthy people across ages. PCR was performed a second time for about 7 to 12 cycles using a sample-barcoded 5' primer and a J-beta primer mix. One entry per CDR3 protein, called by TCRdb with MiXCR from the 5' RACE reads. The sample records about 930,000 distinct CDR3 sequences, 25% to 30% being singletons. In addition, the sample was reused for a study of T cells of mothers and their children. As that report states: All donors were healthy and Caucasian; they were a few mothers and their six children.

The source is a woman aged 40-49 years in good health. The sample consisted of blood. This chain connects TRBV11-2 to TRBJ2-7, with D perhaps TRBD1 (6 bases). Here the CDR3 reads CASSQDRNSHEQYF. CDR3 DNA sequence: TGTGCCAGCTCCCAGGACAGAAACTCCCACGAGCAGTACTTC.